This T cell receptor beta chain was identified in a study of shared clonotypes between healthy human individuals. Study context: Donors, aged 18 to 49, were two women and three men.

The donors, healthy adults who were HIV-negative, had experienced no recent acute infections or vaccinations. Germline values: CDR1 SGHAT, CDR2 FQNNGV. Trimming removed 7 bases from V and 7 bases from J; junction bases left unmatched: 7. This CDR3 is 14 amino acids long. Data came from immunoSEQ multiplex PCR; TCRdb stores just in-frame clones and leaves some out. The data show about 530,000 clones, over 75% seen once. This clonotype originated in a woman between 40 and 50 years old in good health. Some clones in this sample may be carry-over from other donors' samples. The V call is TRBV11-2, the J call TRBJ2-1; 10 bases align to TRBD2. Sequencing input: PBMCs. CDR3 region: CASTPGTSENEQFF. The CDR3 DNA reads TGTGCCAGCACCCCCGGGACTAGCGAGAATGAGCAGTTCTTC.